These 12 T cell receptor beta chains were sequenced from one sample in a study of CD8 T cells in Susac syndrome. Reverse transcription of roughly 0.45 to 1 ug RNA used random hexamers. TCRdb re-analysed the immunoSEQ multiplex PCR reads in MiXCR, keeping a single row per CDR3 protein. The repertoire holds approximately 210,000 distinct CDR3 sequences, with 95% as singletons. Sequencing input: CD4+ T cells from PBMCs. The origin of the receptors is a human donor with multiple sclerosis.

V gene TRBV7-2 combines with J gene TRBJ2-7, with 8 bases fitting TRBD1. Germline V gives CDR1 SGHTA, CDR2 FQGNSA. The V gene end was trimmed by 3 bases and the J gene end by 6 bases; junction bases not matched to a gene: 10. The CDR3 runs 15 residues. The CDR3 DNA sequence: TGTGCCAGCAGCTTGACAGGGGTTGACTTGGGCGAGCAGTACTTC. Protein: CASSLTGVDLGEQYF. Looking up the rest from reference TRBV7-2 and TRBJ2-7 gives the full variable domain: GAGVSQSPSNKVTEKGKDVELRCDPISGHTALYWYRQSLGQGLEFLIYFQGNSAPDKSGLPSDRFSAERTGGSVSTLTIQRTQQEDSAVYLCASSLTGVDLGEQYFGPGTRLTVT.

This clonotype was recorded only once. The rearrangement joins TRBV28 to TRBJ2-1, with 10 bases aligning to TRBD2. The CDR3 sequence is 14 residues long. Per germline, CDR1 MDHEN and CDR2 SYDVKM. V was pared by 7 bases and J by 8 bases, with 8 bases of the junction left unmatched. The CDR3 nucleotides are TGTGCCAGCACTCCTAGCGGGAGTTTCGATGAGCAGTTCTTC. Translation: CASTPSGSFDEQFF.

The CDR3, as DNA: TGTGCCAGCCTTAGACAGGGCAGAGATACGCAGTATTTT. Its translation is CASLRQGRDTQYF. The chain uses TRBV7-9 and TRBJ2-3; 7 bases are shared with TRBD1. The CDR3 length is 13 residues. V shed 8 bases, J shed 5 bases, and the junction held 7 bases outside the gene matches. Germline V gene data show CDR1 as SEHNR and CDR2 as FQNEAQ (reference sequence).

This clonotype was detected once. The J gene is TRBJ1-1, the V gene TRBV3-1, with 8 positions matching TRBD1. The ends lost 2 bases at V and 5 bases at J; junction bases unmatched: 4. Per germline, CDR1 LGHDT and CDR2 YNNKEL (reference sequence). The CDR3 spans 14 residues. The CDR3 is CASSQYRGLTEAFF. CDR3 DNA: TGTGCCAGCAGCCAATACAGGGGGTTGACTGAAGCTTTCTTT. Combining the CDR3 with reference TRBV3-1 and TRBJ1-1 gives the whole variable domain DTAVSQTPKYLVTQMGNDKSIKCEQNLGHDTMYWYKQDSKKFLKIMFSYNNKELIINETVPNRFSPKSPDKAHLNLHINSLELGDSAVYFCASSQYRGLTEAFFGQGTRLTVV.

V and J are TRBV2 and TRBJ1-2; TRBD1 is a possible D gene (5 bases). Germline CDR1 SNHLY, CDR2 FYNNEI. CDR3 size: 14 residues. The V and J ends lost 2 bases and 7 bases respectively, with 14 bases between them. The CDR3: CASSEYQGTGGYTF. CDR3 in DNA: TGTGCCAGCAGTGAATATCAGGGTACGGGTGGCTACACCTTC.

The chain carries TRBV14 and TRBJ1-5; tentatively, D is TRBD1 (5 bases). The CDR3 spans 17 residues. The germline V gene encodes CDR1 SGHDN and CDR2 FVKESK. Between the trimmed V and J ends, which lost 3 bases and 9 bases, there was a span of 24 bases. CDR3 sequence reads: CASSHSRSGPGMAPQHF. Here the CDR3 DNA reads TGTGCCAGCAGCCACTCCCGGAGCGGGCCAGGGATGGCGCCCCAGCATTTT.

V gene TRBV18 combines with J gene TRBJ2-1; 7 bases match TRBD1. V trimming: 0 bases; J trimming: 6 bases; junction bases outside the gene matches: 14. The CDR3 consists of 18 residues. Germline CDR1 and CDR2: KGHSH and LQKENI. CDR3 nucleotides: TGTGCCAGCTCACCACCGAGGATACGAGGGACAGCTAGCAATGAGCAGTTCTTC. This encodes CASSPPRIRGTASNEQFF. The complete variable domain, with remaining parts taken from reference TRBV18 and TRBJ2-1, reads NAGVMQNPRHLVRRRGQEARLRCSPMKGHSHVYWYRQLPEEGLKFMVYLQKENIIDESGMPKERFSAEFPKEGPSILRIQQVVRGDSAAYFCASSPPRIRGTASNEQFFGPGTRLTVL.

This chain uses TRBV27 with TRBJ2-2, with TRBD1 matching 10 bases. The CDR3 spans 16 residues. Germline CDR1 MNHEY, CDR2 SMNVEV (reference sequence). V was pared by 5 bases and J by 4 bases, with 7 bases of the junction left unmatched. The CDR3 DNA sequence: TGTGCCAGCAGTCCCCGACGGACAGGGGGCACCGGGGAGCTGTTTTTT. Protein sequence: CASSPRRTGGTGELFF.

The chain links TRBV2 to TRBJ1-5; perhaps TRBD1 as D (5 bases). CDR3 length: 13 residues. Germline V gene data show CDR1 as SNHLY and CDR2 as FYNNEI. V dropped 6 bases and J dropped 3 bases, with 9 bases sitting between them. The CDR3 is CASRGRINQPQHF. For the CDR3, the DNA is TGTGCCAGCAGGGGACGGATCAATCAGCCCCAGCATTTT. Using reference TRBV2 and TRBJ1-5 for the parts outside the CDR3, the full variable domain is EPEVTQTPSHQVTQMGQEVILRCVPISNHLYFYWYRQILGQKVEFLVSFYNNEISEKSEIFDDQFSVERPDGSNFTLKIRSTKLEDSAMYFCASRGRINQPQHFGDGTRLSIL.

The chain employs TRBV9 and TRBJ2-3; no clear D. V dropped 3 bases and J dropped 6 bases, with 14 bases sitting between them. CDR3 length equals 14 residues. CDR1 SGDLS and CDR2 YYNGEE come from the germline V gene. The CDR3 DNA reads TGTGCCAGCAGCGCCCGCTCGCTTGTCGATACGCAGTATTTT. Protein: CASSARSLVDTQYF.

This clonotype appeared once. The CDR3 here is CSVEAVTGYNEQFF. The CDR3 coding sequence is TGCAGCGTTGAAGCGGTGACAGGGTACAATGAGCAGTTCTTC. The chain uses TRBV29-1 and TRBJ2-1; 7 bases map to TRBD1. V was clipped by 1 base and J by 4 bases; unmatched bases: 4. CDR3 length: 14 residues. The germline V gene has CDR1 SQVTM and CDR2 ANQGSEA.

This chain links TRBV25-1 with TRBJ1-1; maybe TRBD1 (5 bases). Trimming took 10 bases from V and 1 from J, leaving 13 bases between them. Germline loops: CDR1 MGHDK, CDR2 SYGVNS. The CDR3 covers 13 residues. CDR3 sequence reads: CATTGRGNTEAFF. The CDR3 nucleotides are TGTGCCACCACGGGGAGGGGGAACACTGAAGCTTTCTTT.